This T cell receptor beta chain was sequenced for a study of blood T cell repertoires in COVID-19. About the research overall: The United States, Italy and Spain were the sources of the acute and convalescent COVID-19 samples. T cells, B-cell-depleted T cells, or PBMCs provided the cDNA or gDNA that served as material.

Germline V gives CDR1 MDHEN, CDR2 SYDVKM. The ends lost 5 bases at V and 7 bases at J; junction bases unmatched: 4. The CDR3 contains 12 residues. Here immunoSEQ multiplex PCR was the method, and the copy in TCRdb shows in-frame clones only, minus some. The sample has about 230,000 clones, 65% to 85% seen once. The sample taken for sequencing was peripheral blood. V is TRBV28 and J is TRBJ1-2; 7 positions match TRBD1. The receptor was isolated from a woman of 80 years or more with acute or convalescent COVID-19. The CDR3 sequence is CASSDRVGGYTF. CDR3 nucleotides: TGTGCCAGCAGTGACAGGGTGGGTGGCTACACCTTC.